These T cell receptor beta chains were read from a single sample in a study of T cell clonotyping in hematopoietic cell transplantation. The repertoire was sequenced with immunoSEQ multiplex PCR; TCRdb's copy has only in-frame clones and lacks some. Of over 9,000 clones in the sample, 84% were seen once. The specimen comprised PBMCs, sampled at the time of graft-versus-host disease after allogeneic stem cell transplant. The receptors were gathered from a male patient over 55 who had an allogeneic stem cell transplant from an unrelated donor, so the T cells may come from the graft donor. Some clones in this sample may be carry-over from other donors' samples. CDR3s include the opening cysteine and the closing phenylalanine or tryptophan. Each record gives: CDR3 protein, CDR3 DNA, J gene, clone size, V gene, D gene. A D gene is named only where the DNA matches it firmly. Clone size is shown for a subset of rows, as once, few, many or a class of expanded clone.

cdr3_aa: CASSLLQGEQYF
cdr3_nt: TGTGCCAGCAGCTTGTTACAGGGTGAGCAGTACTTC
j_call: TRBJ2-7
clone_size: .
v_call: TRBV5-6
d_call: .

cdr3_aa: CASSTRDPRRGYTF
cdr3_nt: TGTGCCAGCAGCACCCGGGACCCACGAAGAGGCTACACCTTC
j_call: TRBJ1-2
clone_size: .
v_call: TRBV9
d_call: .

cdr3_aa: CASSESGTGLSYEQYF
cdr3_nt: TGTGCCAGCAGTGAAAGCGGGACAGGACTATCCTACGAGCAGTACTTC
j_call: TRBJ2-7
clone_size: .
v_call: TRBV2
d_call: .

cdr3_aa: CASSPPGQGLAGNTIYF
cdr3_nt: TGTGCCAGCAGCCCACCGGGACAGGGTCTGGCTGGAAACACCATATATTTT
j_call: TRBJ1-3
clone_size: .
v_call: TRBV7-9
d_call: TRBD1

cdr3_aa: CASSLGQTDTQYF
cdr3_nt: TGTGCCAGCAGCCTAGGACAGACAGATACGCAGTATTTT
j_call: TRBJ2-3
clone_size: few
v_call: TRBV9
d_call: .

cdr3_aa: CASSPLDRDVYGYTF
cdr3_nt: TGTGCCAGTAGTCCCCTAGACAGGGACGTCTATGGCTACACCTTC
j_call: TRBJ1-2
clone_size: .
v_call: TRBV19
d_call: TRBD1

cdr3_aa: CASSTGTSGGAIFGELFF
cdr3_nt: TGTGCCAGCAGCACCGGGACTAGCGGGGGGGCTATCTTCGGGGAGCTGTTTTTT
j_call: TRBJ2-2
clone_size: .
v_call: TRBV7-6
d_call: TRBD2

cdr3_aa: CASSQDRWQTTGYTF
cdr3_nt: TGCGCCAGCAGCCAAGATCGATGGCAGACGACTGGCTACACCTTC
j_call: TRBJ1-2
clone_size: .
v_call: TRBV4-3
d_call: .

cdr3_aa: CASSLVAVRELFF
cdr3_nt: TGTGCCAGCAGCTTAGTGGCAGTCAGGGAGCTGTTTTTT
j_call: TRBJ2-2
clone_size: .
v_call: TRBV11-2
d_call: .

cdr3_aa: CASSYNTNTGELFF
cdr3_nt: TGTGCCAGCAGTTATAACACGAACACCGGGGAGCTGTTTTTT
j_call: TRBJ2-2
clone_size: .
v_call: TRBV6-5
d_call: .

cdr3_aa: CASSVGPGGQPQHF
cdr3_nt: TGTGCCAGCAGCGTAGGACCCGGAGGGCAGCCCCAGCATTTT
j_call: TRBJ1-5
clone_size: few
v_call: TRBV9
d_call: .

cdr3_aa: CASSQGDSPFSYEQYF
cdr3_nt: TGCGCCAGCAGCCAAGGGGACAGTCCTTTTTCCTACGAGCAGTACTTC
j_call: TRBJ2-7
clone_size: .
v_call: TRBV5-2
d_call: .

cdr3_aa: CASSNKETQYF
cdr3_nt: TGTGCCAGCAGCAACAAAGAGACCCAGTACTTC
j_call: TRBJ2-5
clone_size: .
v_call: TRBV11-1
d_call: .

cdr3_aa: CASSLGGQGYGYTF
cdr3_nt: TGTGCCAGCAGCTTAGGGGGACAGGGCTATGGCTACACCTTC
j_call: TRBJ1-2
clone_size: .
v_call: TRBV7-2
d_call: TRBD1

cdr3_aa: CASRLVLRDGSPLHF
cdr3_nt: TGTGCCAGCAGATTAGTCCTCAGGGATGGGTCACCCCTCCACTTT
j_call: TRBJ1-6
clone_size: .
v_call: TRBV27
d_call: .

cdr3_aa: CASSRGPGNEQFF
cdr3_nt: TGCGCCAGCAGCCGCGGACCAGGGAATGAGCAGTTCTTC
j_call: TRBJ2-1
clone_size: .
v_call: TRBV5-1
d_call: .

cdr3_aa: CASSYSIGGFIGYTF
cdr3_nt: TGTGCCAGCAGTTACTCGATCGGGGGTTTCATCGGCTACACCTTC
j_call: TRBJ1-2
clone_size: .
v_call: TRBV6-5
d_call: .